A single sample gave rise to the 24 T cell receptor beta chains below, sequenced in a study of blood T cell repertoires in COVID-19. The table came from immunoSEQ multiplex PCR; TCRdb's copy has only in-frame clones and leaves some out. Among approximately 170,000 clones listed, more than 70% were seen once. The sequencing input was peripheral blood. The receptors derive from a woman in her 70s who had recovered from COVID-19.

The J gene is TRBJ1-2, the V gene TRBV5-4; a possible D gene is TRBD1 (5 bases). This CDR3 has 15 amino acids. The V end was cut by 4 bases, the J end by 2 bases, with 15 bases between. CDR1 is SGHNT, CDR2 YYREEE, per germline (reference sequence). CDR3 DNA sequence: TGTGCCAGCAGCCCGGCGGGGGGGTTAAACTATGGCTACACCTTC. Its protein is CASSPAGGLNYGYTF.

The V gene is TRBV10-2, the J gene TRBJ2-3, with D possibly being TRBD2 (6 bases). The CDR3 sequence is 12 residues long. In germline, CDR1 is WSHSY, CDR2 SAAADI. V was trimmed by 7 bases and J by 4 bases, leaving 9 bases between them. The CDR3 is CASMGGADTQYF. The CDR3 bases are TGCGCCAGCATGGGGGGAGCAGATACGCAGTATTTT.

The V call is TRBV11-3, the J call TRBJ2-2, with a possible D match to TRBD2 (7 bases). Trimming took 5 bases from V and 3 from J, leaving 16 bases between them. Germline lookup yields CDR1 SGHNT and CDR2 YENEEA. The CDR3 is 16 amino acids. CDR3 region: CASSPPGGLDTGELFF. The CDR3 coding sequence is TGTGCCAGCAGCCCCCCGGGGGGCTTGGACACCGGGGAGCTGTTTTTT.

The chain joins TRBV9 to TRBJ1-1, with D perhaps matching TRBD1 (5 bases). The CDR3 loop spans 15 amino acids. The germline V gene has CDR1 SGDLS and CDR2 YYNGEE. The V gene lost 4 bases and the J gene lost 3 bases, with 16 bases spanning the gap. The CDR3 spells CASSLGGSLDTEAFF. CDR3 DNA sequence: TGTGCCAGCAGCCTCGGGGGGAGTTTGGACACTGAAGCTTTCTTT. Full variable domain (missing parts from reference TRBV9 and TRBJ1-1): DSGVTQTPKHLITATGQRVTLRCSPRSGDLSVYWYQQSLDQGLQFLIQYYNGEERAKGNILERFSAQQFPDLHSELNLSSLELGDSALYFCASSLGGSLDTEAFFGQGTRLTVV.

The chain couples TRBV7-8 to TRBJ2-6, with a possible D match to TRBD2 (6 bases). The CDR3 covers 22 residues. V was clipped by 5 bases and J by 4 bases, with 33 bases between them. From germline, CDR1 is SGHVS and CDR2 FQNEAQ. This CDR3 is CASSPKPGGTRTWGSGANVLTF. The CDR3 DNA sequence: TGTGCCAGCAGCCCAAAGCCAGGCGGGACCAGAACATGGGGTTCCGGGGCCAACGTCCTGACTTTC.

The V call is TRBV3-1 (or the pseudogene TRBV3-2), the J call TRBJ2-7, with 9 positions matching TRBD1. The CDR3 covers 16 residues. V shed 4 bases, J shed 2 bases, and the junction held 9 bases outside the gene matches. Per the germline V gene, CDR1 is LGHDT and CDR2 is YNNKEL (reference sequence). The DNA of the CDR3 is TGTGCCAGCAGCCTTCGGGACAGGGCTCCTACCTACGAGCAGTACTTC. Residues: CASSLRDRAPTYEQYF.

Concerning this clone: Germline and junction disagree at one end, which may indicate a read error. The genes are TRBV3-1 (or the pseudogene TRBV3-2) and TRBJ2-1, with a weak D call TRBD1 (5 bases). The CDR3 length is 12 residues. Germline V lookup: CDR1 LGHDT, CDR2 YNNKEL (reference sequence). This CDR3 is CASNQRGRSQFF. Here the CDR3 DNA reads TGTGCCAGCAACCAAAGGGGTCGTTCGCAGTTCTTC.

V and J are TRBV4-1 and TRBJ1-5; D perhaps matches TRBD1 (5 bases). V was trimmed by 1 base and J by 5 bases, leaving 9 bases between them. This CDR3 region has 14 residues. The germline CDR1 and CDR2 sequences are MGHRA and YSYEKL. The CDR3 spells CASSQVREDQPQHF. The CDR3 DNA reads as TGCGCCAGCAGCCAAGTCAGGGAAGATCAGCCCCAGCATTTT.

V and J are TRBV5-1 and TRBJ1-4; 9 nucleotides line up with TRBD1. From germline, CDR1 is SGHRS and CDR2 YFSETQ. The CDR3 is made up of 14 amino acids. Trimming removed 5 bases from V and 8 bases from J; junction bases left unmatched: 7. The CDR3 sequence is CASSSQGAGEKLFF. As DNA, the CDR3 is TGCGCCAGCAGTTCACAGGGGGCTGGGGAAAAACTGTTTTTT.

The chain employs TRBV19 and TRBJ2-7; the match to TRBD2 covers 7 bases. Trimming cost V 1 base and J 2 bases; bases outside gene matches: 8. Germline values: CDR1 LNHDA, CDR2 SQIVND (reference sequence). The CDR3 covers 16 residues. CDR3 nucleotides: TGTGCCAGTAGTATAGCCGGAGCGGGGACGACCTACGAGCAGTACTTC. Protein product: CASSIAGAGTTYEQYF.

V is TRBV6-6 and J is TRBJ2-7; TRBD1 might be the D (5 bases). Per germline, CDR1 MNHNY and CDR2 SVGAGI (reference sequence). This CDR3 has 13 residues. V gave up 7 bases and J gave up 2 bases, with 12 bases separating them. CDR3 sequence reads: CASNRAGTYEQYF. The CDR3 coding sequence is TGTGCCAGCAATAGGGCAGGGACCTACGAGCAGTACTTC.

V is TRBV3-1 (or the pseudogene TRBV3-2) and J is TRBJ2-7; 9 bases are a match to TRBD1. V was clipped by 5 bases and J by 2 bases; unmatched bases: 10. The germline V gene encodes CDR1 LGHDT and CDR2 YNNKEL (reference sequence). The CDR3 extends over 16 amino acids. The CDR3 nucleotides read TGTGCCAGCAGCAGAGACCGGGACAGGGATACCTACGAGCAGTACTTC. Amino acids: CASSRDRDRDTYEQYF.

The genes are TRBV5-5 and TRBJ1-2; tentatively, D is TRBD1 (6 bases). Trimming removed 4 bases from V and 2 bases from J, with 9 bases in between. CDR1 is SGHKS, CDR2 YYEKEE, per germline (reference sequence). This CDR3 has 13 amino acids. The DNA of the CDR3 is TGTGCCAGCAGCCCGGACAGCAACTATGGCTACACCTTC. Amino acid sequence: CASSPDSNYGYTF.

The chain couples TRBV30 to TRBJ1-2, with 7 bases fitting TRBD1. V gave up 2 bases and J gave up 4 bases; unmatched junction bases: 10. Per germline, CDR1 GTSNPN and CDR2 SVGIG (reference sequence). This CDR3 spans 15 amino acids. This CDR3 reads CAWSSWDRTSYGYTF. The CDR3 nucleotides read TGTGCCTGGAGTTCCTGGGACAGAACAAGCTATGGCTACACCTTC.

V gene TRBV6-2 or TRBV6-3 combines with J gene TRBJ2-7; a possible D gene is TRBD2 (5 bases). Germline assignment: CDR1 MNHEY and CDR2 SVGEGT. Trimming removed 4 bases from V and 3 bases from J, with 13 bases in between. The CDR3 consists of 14 residues. The CDR3 spells CASSFPGSNYEQYF. The CDR3 region has the DNA TGTGCCAGCAGTTTTCCGGGGTCCAACTACGAGCAGTACTTC.

The CDR3 here is CASSPVSTDTQYF. In DNA form, the CDR3 reads TGTGCCAGCTCACCCGTTAGCACAGATACGCAGTATTTT. The chain has TRBV18 and TRBJ2-3, with unresolved D. Deletions cut 3 bases from V and 0 bases from J, with 4 bases between. The CDR3 covers 13 residues. Germline V lookup: CDR1 KGHSH, CDR2 LQKENI.

This CDR3 is CASSPQGGANVLTF. CDR3 DNA: TGTGCCAGCAGCCCACAGGGGGGGGCCAACGTCCTGACTTTC. The chain is built from TRBV11-3 and TRBJ2-6, with 7 bases fitting TRBD1. In germline, CDR1 is SGHNT, CDR2 YENEEA. Losses at the gene ends were 5 bases for V and 4 bases for J; bases not matched to a gene: 2. The CDR3 has 14 residues.

The J gene is TRBJ1-4, the V gene TRBV20-1, with 9 bases lining up with TRBD1. Losses at the gene ends were 3 bases for V and 7 bases for J; bases not matched to a gene: 6. Germline CDR1 reads DFQATT; CDR2 reads SNEGSKA (reference sequence). The CDR3 loop spans 14 amino acids. CDR3 residues: CSASPGQGGEKLFF. The CDR3 region has the DNA TGCAGTGCTAGTCCGGGACAGGGCGGTGAAAAACTGTTTTTT.

The chain employs TRBV5-1 and TRBJ2-7; D possibly corresponds to TRBD2 (5 bases). Trimming took off 5 bases at V and 7 bases at J, with 22 bases between the two ends. Germline V CDR1 and CDR2: SGHRS, YFSETQ. The CDR3 length is 15 residues. This chain's CDR3 is CASRRVPEGLREQYF. The DNA for the CDR3 is TGCGCCAGCAGGAGGGTCCCAGAAGGCCTACGGGAGCAGTACTTC.

This clone has more than one count but fewer than ten. The rearrangement uses TRBV12-5 and TRBJ2-3, with D unresolved. Germline values: CDR1 LGHNT, CDR2 FRNRAP. The length of the CDR3 is 16 residues. V lost 1 base and J 5 bases, leaving 16 bases between the germline ends. In DNA form, the CDR3 reads TGTGCTAGTGGTTTGGACTATCCCCCCTCGGGAGATACGCAGTATTTT. Amino acid sequence: CASGLDYPPSGDTQYF. Filled out from reference TRBV12-5 and TRBJ2-3, the complete variable domain reads DARVTQTPRHKVTEMGQEVTMRCQPILGHNTVFWYRQTMMQGLELLAYFRNRAPLDDSGMPKDRFSAEMPDATLATLKIQPSEPRDSAVYFCASGLDYPPSGDTQYFGPGTRLTVL.

This clone was seen only a few times. The CDR3 DNA sequence: TGTGCCAGCTCACCACCGACAGAAGAGACCCAGTACTTC. Translating it yields CASSPPTEETQYF. The chain carries TRBV18 and TRBJ2-5; D possibly corresponds to TRBD1 (5 bases). The CDR3 length is 13 residues. V lost 0 bases and J lost 3, with 5 bases in between. Germline V lookup: CDR1 KGHSH, CDR2 LQKENI.

The chain combines TRBV9 with TRBJ2-3, with D possibly TRBD2 on 7 matching bases. Germline lookup yields CDR1 SGDLS and CDR2 YYNGEE. V lost 4 bases and J lost 2, with 35 bases in between. The CDR3 is 22 amino acids. Here the CDR3 DNA reads TGTGCCAGCAGCCGGCAAATAGGGTCCTTTGGGGCGGGGGCGACCACCACAGATACGCAGTATTTT. Encoded protein: CASSRQIGSFGAGATTTDTQYF.

This chain joins TRBV7-9 and TRBJ2-5; possible D gene TRBD2, 6 bases. CDR1 SEHNR and CDR2 FQNEAQ come from the germline V gene (reference sequence). CDR3 length equals 14 residues. V shed 5 bases and J shed 4 bases, with 14 bases lying between them. The CDR3 DNA sequence: TGTGCCAGCAGCCAGAGCGGGTGGGGAGAGACCCAGTACTTC. Translated, it gives CASSQSGWGETQYF.

The V and J genes are TRBV4-1 and TRBJ2-1, with TRBD2 as a possible D gene (5 bases). The CDR3 runs 16 residues. The germline V gene has CDR1 MGHRA and CDR2 YSYEKL. Between the trimmed V and J ends, which lost 4 bases and 3 bases, there was a span of 16 bases. The CDR3 nucleotides are TGCGCCAGCAGCCGAGATGGGCGGGCGAACTACAATGAGCAGTTCTTC. Its protein product is CASSRDGRANYNEQFF.